This section outlines one T cell receptor beta chain sequence together with its context. The CDR3 covers 16 residues. The germline V gene encodes CDR1 MDHEN and CDR2 SYDVKM. V lost 5 bases to trimming and J lost 0 bases, with 13 bases between them. Assay: immunoSEQ multiplex PCR; the TCRdb copy retains only in-frame clones and omits some. The sample carries around 15,000 clones, approximately 72% recorded once. This specimen belongs to a study of tumor-infiltrating lymphocytes in localized non-small cell lung cancer. The TCR sequence derives from a human donor with non-small cell lung cancer. The V call is TRBV28, the J call TRBJ1-4; TRBD1 might be the D (5 bases). Material for sequencing was lung tumor tissue. The CDR3 loop is CASSPPRGATNEKLFF. The CDR3 DNA reads as TGTGCCAGCAGTCCGCCCCGGGGGGCAACTAATGAAAAACTGTTTTTT.